Below are 21 T cell receptor beta chains sequenced from a single sample in a study of blood T cells in healthy people across ages. A sample-barcoded 5' primer and a J-beta primer mix were used in a second PCR of roughly 6 to 11 cycles. TCRdb recomputed calls from the 5' RACE reads with MiXCR, one row per CDR3 protein. Of 870,000 or so distinct CDR3 sequences listed, around 30% were seen once; the top ten hold around 16%. The sequencing sample was made of blood. The receptors shown here come from a woman at least 80 years old in good health.

This clonotype was seen more than once but under ten times. The chain is built from TRBV28 and TRBJ2-7, with TRBD1 matching 11 bases. The CDR3 consists of 16 residues. V trimming: 5 bases; J trimming: 4 bases; junction bases outside the gene matches: 10. CDR1 is MDHEN and CDR2 is SYDVKM in the germline V gene. In DNA, the CDR3 is TGTGCCAGCAGTCCAAGTCCGGGACAGGGGGTGTACGAGCAGTACTTC. The encoded protein is CASSPSPGQGVYEQYF.

This clonotype was found many times. The chain is built from TRBV6-1 and TRBJ1-1; D remains unclear. The germline CDR1 and CDR2 sequences are MNHNS and SASEGT. The CDR3 spans 16 residues. Trimming cost V 6 bases and J 1 base, with 18 bases left between them. The CDR3 loop reads CASRTTGLMTNTEAFF. As DNA, the CDR3 is TGTGCCAGCAGGACCACCGGATTGATGACGAACACTGAAGCTTTCTTT.

Regarding this clonotype: Given a much more abundant clone one base away, this may be a read error. The chain carries TRBV7-2 and TRBJ2-5, with D perhaps assigned TRBD1 or TRBD2 (5 bases each). CDR1 and CDR2 (germline): SGHTA, FQGNSA. The germline V and J ends were trimmed by 0 bases and 11 bases, with 19 bases remaining between them. The CDR3 covers 15 residues. CDR3: CASSLAGRINNEQYF. DNA of the CDR3: TGTGCCAGCAGCTTAGCGGGACGAATCAACAATGAGCAGTACTTC.

This clonotype appeared many times. The chain has TRBV2 and TRBJ2-5; D not resolved. Looked up from germline, CDR1 is SNHLY and CDR2 is FYNNEI. The V and J ends lost 1 base and 1 base respectively, with 10 bases between them. The CDR3 extends over 15 amino acids. Written as DNA, the CDR3 is TGTGCCAGCAGTGAAGGTAGTCTAACCCAAGAGACCCAGTACTTC. Encoded protein: CASSEGSLTQETQYF.

This clonotype was seen only a few times. The V and J genes are TRBV3-1 and TRBJ2-2; D gene unclear. CDR3 size: 15 residues. Trimming left V 3 bases short and J 1 base short, with 9 bases between. CDR1 and CDR2 (germline): LGHDT, YNNKEL (reference sequence). The CDR3 sequence is CASSQPAVNTGELFF. The CDR3 DNA is TGTGCCAGCAGCCAGCCGGCAGTGAACACCGGGGAGCTGTTTTTT.

A note on this clonotype: A read error may be the cause here, since a much bigger clone is one base away. This chain joins TRBV4-1 and TRBJ2-1, with 8 bases aligning to TRBD2. CDR3 length: 18 amino acids. The germline CDR1 and CDR2 sequences are MGHRA and YSYEKL. DNA for the CDR3: TGCACCAGCAGCCAAGAAGAGAGTAGCGGGGTAACCTACAATGAGCAGTTCTTC. Amino acid sequence: CTSSQEESSGVTYNEQFF.

This clonotype occurred a few times. CDR3 nucleotides: TGTGCCAGCAATGAAAGACTTTCTAACTATGGCTACACCTTC. Its translation: CASNERLSNYGYTF. The chain employs TRBV6-2 or TRBV6-3 and TRBJ1-2; D is undetermined. CDR1 is MNHEY and CDR2 is SVGEGT in the germline V gene. V lost 7 bases, J lost 0 bases, and 12 bases lay in between. The CDR3 sequence is 14 residues long.

This clonotype was picked up many times. The chain employs TRBV7-2 and TRBJ2-5, with unresolved D. V lost 1 base and J 8 bases, leaving 8 bases between the germline ends. The CDR3 consists of 12 residues. The germline gives CDR1 SGHTA, CDR2 FQGNSA. CDR3 amino acids: CASSLGEGTQYF. The CDR3 DNA reads TGTGCCAGCAGCTTAGGGGAAGGTACCCAGTACTTC.

The chain links TRBV30 to TRBJ2-2; 7 bases are shared with TRBD1. CDR3 size: 16 residues. The J segment lost 1 base and the V segment lost 3 bases, leaving 8 bases of the junction unmatched. Germline CDR1 reads GTSNPN; CDR2 reads SVGIG (reference sequence). The chain's CDR3 is CAWRGRGQVNTGELFF. Written as DNA, the CDR3 is TGTGCCTGGAGGGGTAGGGGGCAAGTGAACACCGGGGAGCTGTTTTTT. The full variable domain, in which reference TRBV30 and TRBJ2-2 provide the parts outside the CDR3, is SQTIHQWPATLVQPVGSPLSLECTVEGTSNPNLYWYRQAAGRGLQLLFYSVGIGQISSEVPQNLSASRPQDRQFILSSKKLLLSDSGFYLCAWRGRGQVNTGELFFGEGSRLTVL.

CDR3 bases: TGTGCCAGCAGTCGACGGGAGGTCGGTCAGCCCCAGCATTTT. This sequence encodes CASSRREVGQPQHF. The chain employs TRBV6-5 and TRBJ1-5; D gene uncertain. The CDR3 runs 14 residues. V gave up 5 bases and J gave up 6 bases, with 14 bases separating them. The germline CDR1 and CDR2 sequences are MNHEY and SVGAGI.

This chain uses TRBV7-2 with TRBJ1-2; D is perhaps TRBD1 (5 bases). The germline CDR1 and CDR2 sequences are SGHTA and FQGNSA. Trimming pared 2 bases from V and 6 bases from J, leaving 16 bases between. The CDR3 has 15 amino acids. CDR3 sequence (DNA): TGTGCCAGCAGCTTAAACATGGGGTGGGGGGATGGCTACACCTTC. Translated: CASSLNMGWGDGYTF.

On this clonotype: This clone may be a read error of a much larger clone one base away. The chain employs TRBV7-9 and TRBJ2-1; the D is unclear. The DNA end is a closer match to TRBJ2-7, so the J assignment may be wrong. The CDR3 is made up of 15 amino acids. Germline V lookup: CDR1 SEHNR, CDR2 FQNEAQ (reference sequence). CDR3 protein: CASSPSRSSYNEQYF. Here the CDR3 DNA reads TGTGCCAGCAGCCCGTCGAGGAGCTCCTACAATGAGCAGTACTTC.

A word on this clonotype: An end of the junction differs from the germline gene, which may be a read error. This chain joins TRBV18 and TRBJ2-2; perhaps TRBD2 as D (6 bases). Germline V gene lookup returns CDR1 KGHSH and CDR2 LQKENI. CDR3 length equals 12 residues. The CDR3 DNA reads TGTGTCAGCTCACCCGCGGGCGGGGAGCCGTTTTTT. The encoded protein is CVSSPAGGEPFF.

This clonotype has only a few counts. The CDR3 reads CATTTSGTHNEQFF. As DNA, the CDR3 is TGTGCCACCACGACTAGCGGGACTCACAATGAGCAGTTCTTC. The rearrangement uses TRBV2 and TRBJ2-1; 11 bases are shared with TRBD2. Germline assignment: CDR1 SNHLY and CDR2 FYNNEI. CDR3 size: 14 residues. After removal of 10 bases from V and 5 bases from J, the junction contained 7 bases not matched to a gene. Full variable domain (rest looked up from reference TRBV2 and TRBJ2-1): EPEVTQTPSHQVTQMGQEVILRCVPISNHLYFYWYRQILGQKVEFLVSFYNNEISEKSEIFDDQFSVERPDGSNFTLKIRSTKLEDSAMYFCATTTSGTHNEQFFGPGTRLTVL.

This clonotype was detected only a few times. A much larger clonotype is one base distant, so this may be a read error. The chain links TRBV20-1 to TRBJ1-4; D unresolved. The CDR3 has 13 residues. CDR1 is DFQATT, CDR2 SNEGSKA, per germline (reference sequence). CDR3 loop: CSAWRAPDEKRFF. The CDR3 DNA reads as TGCAGTGCCTGGCGGGCTCCGGATGAAAAACGGTTTTTT.

Comments on this clonotype: A much larger clone is a single base away; this may be a read error. The J gene is TRBJ2-3, the V gene TRBV6-6; maybe TRBD2 (6 bases). This CDR3 region has 14 residues. Germline values: CDR1 MNHNY, CDR2 SVGAGI (reference sequence). CDR3 loop: CASSRPTGVDTRYF. Here the CDR3 DNA reads TGTGCCAGCAGTCGACCTACGGGGGTGGATACGCGGTATTTT.

The table lists this clonotype with a few counts. The chain has TRBV9 and TRBJ1-4, with 8 nucleotides matching TRBD1. V lost 0 bases to trimming and J lost 6 bases; unmatched junction nucleotides: 7. Germline CDR1 is SGDLS and CDR2 is YYNGEE. This CDR3 region has 16 residues. The DNA of the CDR3 is TGTGCCAGCAGCGTAGGCCCCTTGGACAGGGATGAAAAACTGTTTTTT. Translation: CASSVGPLDRDEKLFF. Full variable domain (rest looked up from reference TRBV9 and TRBJ1-4): DSGVTQTPKHLITATGQRVTLRCSPRSGDLSVYWYQQSLDQGLQFLIQYYNGEERAKGNILERFSAQQFPDLHSELNLSSLELGDSALYFCASSVGPLDRDEKLFFGSGTQLSVL.

There are a few counts of this clonotype. A much larger clone is a single base away; this may be a read error. The V call is TRBV4-3, the J call TRBJ1-4, with D possibly matching TRBD1 (6 bases). CDR1 is LGHNA, CDR2 YSLEER, per germline. The CDR3 length is 14 residues. This CDR3 is CASSSDRPYEKRFF. The CDR3 DNA follows: TGCGCCAGCAGCTCAGACAGGCCCTATGAAAAACGGTTTTTT.

The chain is built from TRBV27 and TRBJ2-2; no firm D call. CDR1 and CDR2 (germline): MNHEY, SMNVEV (reference sequence). The length of the CDR3 is 16 residues. V lost 2 bases and J 0 bases, leaving 10 bases between the germline ends. The CDR3 region has the DNA TGTGCCAGCAGTTTAAGTCCAGGACCGAACACCGGGGAGCTGTTTTTT. Translated: CASSLSPGPNTGELFF.

This clonotype appeared many times. V usage is TRBV12-3 or TRBV12-4 and J usage is TRBJ2-6; TRBD1 might be the D (5 bases). The CDR3 runs to 18 residues. Trimming pared 3 bases from V and 0 bases from J, leaving 15 bases between. CDR3 amino acids: CASSFRQTLFSGANVLTF. In nucleotides, the CDR3 is TGTGCCAGCAGTTTTCGACAGACCCTTTTCTCTGGGGCCAACGTCCTGACTTTC.

This clonotype was recorded at least ten times. V is TRBV7-2 and J is TRBJ1-2; TRBD1 aligns across 10 bases. CDR3 length: 16 residues. V was clipped by 5 bases and J by 6 bases; unmatched bases: 12. Germline CDR1 and CDR2: SGHTA and FQGNSA. This CDR3 is CASSHYNGQGEDGYTF. The CDR3 DNA sequence: TGTGCCAGCAGCCACTACAATGGACAGGGGGAGGATGGCTACACCTTC.